This entry lists 8 T cell receptor beta chains sequenced from one sample in a study of blood T cell repertoires in COVID-19. Data came from immunoSEQ multiplex PCR; TCRdb stores just in-frame clones and leaves some out. The sample shows around 170,000 clones, more than 90% of them seen only once. Sequencing was done on a sample of peripheral blood. These receptors were taken from a man aged 50 to 59 with acute or convalescent COVID-19.

The chain uses TRBV5-4 and TRBJ1-5, with a tentative D call TRBD1 (5 bases). Germline V gene data show CDR1 as SGHNT and CDR2 as YYREEE (reference sequence). The CDR3 is 13 amino acids. Trimming took 4 bases from V and 5 from J, leaving 10 bases between them. In nucleotides, the CDR3 is TGTGCCAGCAGCACGGACACGGATCAGCCCCAGCATTTT. This gives the protein CASSTDTDQPQHF.

The chain joins TRBV6-2 or TRBV6-3 to TRBJ1-5; D is undetermined. The CDR3 runs to 17 residues. Trimming shortened V by 0 bases and J by 2 bases, and 14 bases separated the two germline ends. The germline V gene has CDR1 MNHEY and CDR2 SVGEGT. In DNA, the CDR3 is TGTGCCAGCAGTTACTCGCCCCTCCCTCAGGGCAATCAGCCCCAGCATTTT. Amino acid sequence: CASSYSPLPQGNQPQHF.

The chain uses TRBV4-1 and TRBJ2-1; D might be TRBD1 (6 bases). CDR1 and CDR2 (germline): MGHRA, YSYEKL. V was pared by 4 bases and J by 5 bases, with 12 bases between. This CDR3 region has 14 residues. The CDR3 sequence: CASSRTAKNNEQFF. As DNA, the CDR3 is TGCGCCAGCAGCCGGACAGCTAAGAACAATGAGCAGTTCTTC.

This rearrangement joins TRBV24-1 to TRBJ2-1; tentative D call: TRBD2 (7 bases). From germline, CDR1 is KGHDR and CDR2 SFDVKD. V was shortened by 1 base and J by 5 bases, with 14 bases between the two germline ends. The CDR3 consists of 16 residues. In DNA, the CDR3 is TGTGCCACCAGTGATTTTGGGGGGGGGCCGCACAATGAGCAGTTCTTC. Translating it yields CATSDFGGGPHNEQFF.

The rearrangement links TRBV7-2 to TRBJ1-1; unclear D gene. Germline values: CDR1 SGHTA, CDR2 FQGNSA. The CDR3 runs to 13 residues. V gave up 5 bases and J gave up 1 base, with 8 bases separating them. CDR3 nucleotides: TGTGCCAGCAGCAATACAGCGAACACTGAAGCTTTCTTT. It translates to CASSNTANTEAFF.

This rearrangement joins TRBV6-5 to TRBJ2-7; no definite D call. Germline V lookup: CDR1 MNHEY, CDR2 SVGAGI. The CDR3 totals 12 residues. V was clipped by 9 bases and J by 3 bases, with 12 bases between them. The CDR3 reads CASTLVHYEQYF. Written as DNA, the CDR3 is TGTGCCAGTACTTTAGTCCACTACGAGCAGTACTTC.

The chain couples TRBV7-2 to TRBJ2-3; D uncertain. V was cut by 4 bases and J by 1 base, with 15 bases left in between. Germline assignment: CDR1 SGHTA and CDR2 FQGNSA. The CDR3 length is 16 residues. CDR3 nucleotide sequence: TGTGCCAGCAGCTGGAGAGAGCTATCAGGCACAGATACGCAGTATTTT. It encodes CASSWRELSGTDTQYF. Using reference TRBV7-2 and TRBJ2-3 for the parts outside the CDR3, the full variable domain is GAGVSQSPSNKVTEKGKDVELRCDPISGHTALYWYRQSLGQGLEFLIYFQGNSAPDKSGLPSDRFSAERTGGSVSTLTIQRTQQEDSAVYLCASSWRELSGTDTQYFGPGTRLTVL.

The chain employs TRBV18 and TRBJ2-5; D is undetermined. The CDR3 is made up of 15 amino acids. The germline V and J ends were trimmed by 2 bases and 0 bases, with 10 bases remaining between them. The V gene's germline CDR1 is KGHSH and CDR2 LQKENI. For the CDR3, the DNA is TGTGCCAGCTCACCATCCGTTGGCAACCAAGAGACCCAGTACTTC. Residues: CASSPSVGNQETQYF.